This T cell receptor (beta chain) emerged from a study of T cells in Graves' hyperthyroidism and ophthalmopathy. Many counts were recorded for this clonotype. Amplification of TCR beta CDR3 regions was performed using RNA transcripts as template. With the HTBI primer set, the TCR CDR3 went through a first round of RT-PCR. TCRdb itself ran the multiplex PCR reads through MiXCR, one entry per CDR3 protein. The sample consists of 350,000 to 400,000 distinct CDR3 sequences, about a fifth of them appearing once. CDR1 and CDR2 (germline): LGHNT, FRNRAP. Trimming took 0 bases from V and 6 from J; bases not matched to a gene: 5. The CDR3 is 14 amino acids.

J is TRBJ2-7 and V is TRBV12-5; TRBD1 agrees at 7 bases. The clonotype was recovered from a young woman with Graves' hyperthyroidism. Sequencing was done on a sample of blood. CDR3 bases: TGTGCTAGTGGTTTGGTACAAGGACAGGCCGAGCAGTACTTC. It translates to CASGLVQGQAEQYF.